This TCR beta chain emerged from a study of OX40 agonist ivuxolimab in advanced cancers. Turning to the study itself: Across the patients, intravenous ivuxolimab was delivered every 2 weeks at 0.01 to 10 mg/kg. Study findings and constraints: Expansion of clones was among the lowest in partial responders at 0.1-3.0 mg/kg. Both blood CD4+ and CD8+ T cells showed clonal growth by week 6 at 0.1 to 3.0 mg/kg. CD8+ T cells averaged more expanded clones than CD4+.

TCRdb's copy holds only in-frame clones and misses some; the assay was immunoSEQ multiplex PCR. The sample lists 50,000 to 65,000 clones; approximately 85% were seen once. Trimming stripped 6 bases from V and 1 base from J, with 13 bases between. Per the germline V gene, CDR1 is SQVTM and CDR2 is ANQGSEA. The CDR3 spans 13 residues. Worth noting for this clone: Its antigen is not identified.

This material consisted of CD4+ or CD8+ T cells sorted from blood, taken in a trial of the OX40 agonist ivuxolimab. The chain has TRBV29-1 and TRBJ2-7; TRBD1 is a possible D gene (5 bases). The sequence derives from an adult with an advanced solid tumor such as melanoma, head and neck, liver or kidney cancer. The CDR3, as DNA: TGCAGCGTCGCACAGACAGTATCCTACGAGCAGTACTTC. It codes for CSVAQTVSYEQYF.